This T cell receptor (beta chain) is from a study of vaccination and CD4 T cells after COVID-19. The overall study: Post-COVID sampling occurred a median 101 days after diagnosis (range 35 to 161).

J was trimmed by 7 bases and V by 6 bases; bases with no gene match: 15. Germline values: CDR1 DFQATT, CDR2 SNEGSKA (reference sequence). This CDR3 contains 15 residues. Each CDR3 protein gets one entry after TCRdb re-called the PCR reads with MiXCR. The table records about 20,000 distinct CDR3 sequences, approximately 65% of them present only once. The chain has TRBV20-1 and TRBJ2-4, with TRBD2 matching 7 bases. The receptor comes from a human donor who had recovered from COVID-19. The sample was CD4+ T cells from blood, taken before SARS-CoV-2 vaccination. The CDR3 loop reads CSAELLYLGGNIQYF. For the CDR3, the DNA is TGCAGTGCCGAGCTACTTTATTTGGGAGGGAACATTCAGTACTTC.